This entry concerns a single T cell receptor (beta chain). Its matching antigen is unknown. The V gene end was trimmed by 3 bases and the J gene end by 5 bases; junction bases not matched to a gene: 10. This CDR3 is 16 amino acids long. Germline V gene data show CDR1 as SGHAT and CDR2 as FQNNGV. This entry is derived from a study of CD8+ T cells in alopecia areata. Study results and limitations: Lesional tissue from the scalp (especially in alopecia totalis/universalis) showed higher clonality than normal scalp. Resident alphabeta T cells of normal skin are also sequenced in scalp samples.

Once RNA had been extracted, it was reverse transcribed into cDNA to act as the sequencing template. Profiling relied on immunoSEQ multiplex PCR, and the TCRdb table lists in-frame clones only, not all of them. Of about 140,000 clones listed, about 47% were seen once; the top ten hold about 1%. Sorted populations comprised CD4+ and CD8+ T cells obtained from PBMCs. The sequenced sample was CD4+ T cells sorted from blood, obtained at week 0. V gene TRBV11-2 combines with J gene TRBJ2-5; TRBD2 aligns across 9 bases. This receptor was obtained from a human donor with alopecia areata. The CDR3 region has the DNA TGTGCCAGCAGCTTGGGCGGGAGGGCCACTATGGAGACCCAGTACTTC. Translating it yields CASSLGGRATMETQYF.